This T cell receptor beta chain was sequenced during a study of T cell responses to AZD1222 COVID-19 vaccine. Study observations and caveats: Unmutated regions of variants are reportedly targeted by nearly half of spike-specific TCRs. Researchers took repertoire samples only after the peak T cell response had come. Females outnumbered males among donors, who were mostly white British; clonal diversity was possibly underestimated.

Method: immunoSEQ multiplex PCR; TCRdb's copy keeps in-frame clones and lacks some. The profile covers over 120,000 clones, with nearly 95% appearing a single time and around 3.3% taken by the ten largest. This clone came up once. Its antigen is as yet unknown. The specimen was peripheral blood, collected 28 days after the second AZD1222 dose. The source of this sequence is an adult who received the AZD1222 COVID-19 vaccine.

The CDR3 bases are TGCGCCAGCAGCTTGTTAATGGTAGAACAGAATAATTCACCCCTCCACTTT. It specifies CASSLLMVEQNNSPLHF. The chain is built from TRBV5-1 and TRBJ1-6; D is unresolved. This CDR3 spans 17 amino acids. V gave up 1 base and J gave up 5 bases, with 16 bases separating them. In germline, CDR1 is SGHRS, CDR2 YFSETQ.